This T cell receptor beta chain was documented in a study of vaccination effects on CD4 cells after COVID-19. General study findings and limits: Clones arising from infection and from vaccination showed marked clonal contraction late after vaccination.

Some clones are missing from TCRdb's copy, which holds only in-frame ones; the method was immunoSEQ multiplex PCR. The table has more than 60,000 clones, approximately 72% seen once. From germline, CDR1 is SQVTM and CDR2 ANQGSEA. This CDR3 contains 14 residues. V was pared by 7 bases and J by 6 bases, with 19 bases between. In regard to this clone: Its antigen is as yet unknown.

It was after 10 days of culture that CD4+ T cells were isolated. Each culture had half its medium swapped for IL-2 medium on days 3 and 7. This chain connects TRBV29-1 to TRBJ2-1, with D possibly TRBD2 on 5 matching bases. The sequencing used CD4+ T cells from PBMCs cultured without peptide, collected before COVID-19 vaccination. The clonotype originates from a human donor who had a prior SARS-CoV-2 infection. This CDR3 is CSAGVSRTSNEQFF. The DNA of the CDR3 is TGCAGCGCCGGGGTCTCCCGGACCTCCAATGAGCAGTTCTTC.